The text below deals with one T cell receptor beta chain. The antigen is not known. The data belong to a study of shared clonotypes between healthy human individuals. For the study at large: The donor pool was made up of a couple of women and a few men aged 18 to 49. Every donor yielded three CD4 naive, three CD4 memory, two CD8 naive and one CD8 memory plate. Findings and caveats of the study: With four donors compared, 4% to 5% of naive CD4 clonotypes were shared. Sampling involved blood alone; tissue repertoires likely differ.

Only in-frame clones appear in the TCRdb table, and some are missing; sequencing was by immunoSEQ multiplex PCR. Here the sample spans around 1.9 million clones, around 93% being singletons. The CDR3 runs to 22 residues. In germline, CDR1 is SNHLY, CDR2 FYNNEI. The V and J ends lost 4 bases and 1 base, in that order; junction bases with no gene match: 25. Naive CD8 cells comprised CD45RO-negative, CCR7-positively selected cells, excluding terminally differentiated effector memory CD45RA+ cells. The gene calls are TRBV2 and TRBJ2-5; 9 bases are a match to TRBD1. The sequencing sample was made of naive CD8+ T cells from PBMCs. The sequence derives from a man aged 18 to 29 in good health. Some clones in this sample may be carry-over from other donors' samples. CDR3 region: CASSGRILDRGSTRGRQETQYF. The CDR3 DNA reads TGTGCCAGCAGTGGACGAATCCTGGACAGGGGATCCACCAGAGGCCGCCAAGAGACCCAGTACTTC.